Sequencing of this T cell receptor beta chain was carried out in a study of blood T cell repertoires in COVID-19. Study summary: Collection of acute and convalescent COVID-19 samples took place in the United States, Italy and Spain. Nucleic acid was either cDNA or gDNA, and it came from T cells, B-cell-depleted T cells, or PBMCs.

Per the study methods: Nucleated cell number was recorded as an estimate derived from reference gene primer amplification. The repertoire was sequenced with immunoSEQ multiplex PCR; TCRdb's copy has only in-frame clones and lacks some. V and J calls plus clone size are reproduced from that table; the DNA served to infer D and trimming. The sample has 70,000 to 85,000 clones; around 83% are singletons. Germline assignment: CDR1 DFQATT and CDR2 SNEGSKA (reference sequence). Losses at the gene ends were 3 bases for V and 6 bases for J; bases not matched to a gene: 4. The CDR3 extends over 14 amino acids. This clone was seen once.

The chain links TRBV20-1 to TRBJ2-1; 11 bases are shared with TRBD2. The sequence was obtained from a man at least 80 years old with active or convalescent COVID-19. Sequencing was carried out using peripheral blood. CDR3 region: CSASTLAGGNEQFF. Written as DNA, the CDR3 is TGCAGTGCTAGTACGCTAGCGGGAGGCAATGAGCAGTTCTTC.